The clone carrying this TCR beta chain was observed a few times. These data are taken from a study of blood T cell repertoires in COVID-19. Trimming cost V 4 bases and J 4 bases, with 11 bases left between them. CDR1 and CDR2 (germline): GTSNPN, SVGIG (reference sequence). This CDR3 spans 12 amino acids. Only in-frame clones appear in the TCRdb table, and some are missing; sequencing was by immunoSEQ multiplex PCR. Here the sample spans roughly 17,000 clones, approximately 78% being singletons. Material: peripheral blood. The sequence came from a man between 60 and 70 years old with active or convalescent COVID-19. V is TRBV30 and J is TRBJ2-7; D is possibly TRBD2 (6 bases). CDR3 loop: CAWMSGRYEQYF. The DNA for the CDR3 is TGTGCCTGGATGTCAGGGAGGTACGAGCAGTACTTC.